This is a list of T cell receptor beta chains from one sample in a study of radiation and T cells in renal cell carcinoma. Clones were read by immunoSEQ multiplex PCR, and TCRdb kept only the in-frame ones, dropping some. The table records 150,000 or so clones, about 91% of them present only once. Material: blood, obtained from a patient whose treatment included radiotherapy and nephrectomy. These receptors came from a woman aged 50 to 65 with renal cell carcinoma. CDR3s leave out the opening cysteine and the closing phenylalanine or tryptophan.

CDR3 | J | V
ASSLEDRGKYGYT | TRBJ1-2 | TRBV7-9
SVESLAGGPVRDNEQF | TRBJ2-1 | TRBV29-1
ASSIDWAGPQH | TRBJ1-5 | TRBV19
ASSHERREPTIQPQH | TRBJ1-5 | TRBV5-6
ASSPRDTGYGYT | TRBJ1-2 | TRBV7-9
ASSFRGRGNTIY | TRBJ1-3 | TRBV27
ASRADRGLGYT | TRBJ1-2 | TRBV5-1
ASSEVGFNEKLF | TRBJ1-4 | TRBV6-1
ASSIRLVGGQGAVDTQY | TRBJ2-3 | TRBV19
ASSLVPGRRGELF | TRBJ2-2 | TRBV9
ASSQDLASGGQPILSYNEQF | TRBJ2-1 | TRBV4-2
ASSPWITTEAF | TRBJ1-1 | TRBV6-6
ASSITGQGSGYT | TRBJ1-2 | TRBV19
ASSYQGPLDNEQF | TRBJ2-1 | TRBV6-6
ASSSGGSSFTDTQY | TRBJ2-3 | TRBV19
ASSVPQGLDEQF | TRBJ2-1 | TRBV5-1
ASSVEVSGAAEAF | TRBJ1-1 | TRBV9
ASSPRDGYNQPQH | TRBJ1-5 | TRBV6-5
ASVRRGETDTQY | TRBJ2-3 | TRBV6-5
ASSLAGGWGPTGTGELF | TRBJ2-2 | TRBV5-1
ASSDLGGQETQY | TRBJ2-5 | TRBV25-1
ASSLLGREKPQH | TRBJ1-5 | TRBV28
ASSLDGGGANIQY | TRBJ2-4 | TRBV7-2
ASSPRGGDRATDTQY | TRBJ2-3 | TRBV18
ASRDRNNQPQH | TRBJ1-5 | TRBV19
ASSLGQRNQPQH | TRBJ1-5 | TRBV5-5
ASSGWTDSDTQY | TRBJ2-3 | TRBV6-1
ASSEAGRGHFNYGYT | TRBJ1-2 | TRBV6-1
ASSSTGTDTQY | TRBJ2-3 | TRBV9
ASSLGGGNQPQH | TRBJ1-5 | TRBV5-4
ASSLEGTGVYGYT | TRBJ1-2 | TRBV5-1
ASSLTPQETQY | TRBJ2-5 | TRBV7-3
ASSSQGANTEAF | TRBJ1-1 | TRBV5-1
ASSYRTDNEKLF | TRBJ1-4 | TRBV6-5
ASRKGLASGETQY | TRBJ2-5 | TRBV19
ASSFGKGYT | TRBJ1-2 | TRBV5-6
ASTPGGYGYT | TRBJ1-2 | TRBV6-5
ASSQGGTGSNEQF | TRBJ2-1 | TRBV7-2
ASSLQDQPQH | TRBJ1-5 | TRBV7-9
ASSFGPGSDTQY | TRBJ2-3 | TRBV28
ADDSQYRGQEQY | TRBJ2-7 | TRBV6-9
ASSPGATNEKLF | TRBJ1-4 | TRBV4-3
ASSLRIKPDT | TRBJ1-2 | TRBV5-6
ASRQTGASYEQY | TRBJ2-7 | TRBV14
ARSLPSRGTGTYEQY | - | TRBV5-3
ASRGTGEPGELF | TRBJ2-2 | TRBV6-5
ASSSYRGTEAF | TRBJ1-1 | TRBV5-1
SVGLEPDTQY | TRBJ2-3 | TRBV29-1
ASSQLPDRGLELF | TRBJ1-4 | TRBV4-1
ASSLVIGTANNEQF | TRBJ2-1 | TRBV7-9
ASSLVVDQPQH | TRBJ1-5 | TRBV7-2
ASSVQLNTGELF | TRBJ2-2 | TRBV9
SVLRTGGSEAF | TRBJ1-1 | TRBV29-1
ASSGAGGWETQY | TRBJ2-5 | TRBV6-5
ASSGQGNRELF | TRBJ2-2 | TRBV9